Listed below are T cell receptor beta chains from one sample, sequenced in a study of T cells in Graves' hyperthyroidism and ophthalmopathy. TCRdb called the multiplex PCR reads again in MiXCR, with one record for every CDR3 protein. The repertoire holds over 650,000 distinct CDR3 sequences, 16% seen once, with roughly 8% in the top ten. Sequenced input: blood. Every receptor here comes from a young man with Graves' hyperthyroidism. CDR3s include the opening cysteine and the closing phenylalanine or tryptophan. D genes are given only for firm matches. The size field is filled for only some rows; it gives once, few, many or a size class.

j_gene,v_gene,abundance,d_gene,CDR3nt,CDR3aa
TRBJ2-1,TRBV7-9,-,-,TGTGCCAGCAGCCCCGACGCGGGCGGCCTAGATGAGCAGTTCTTC,CASSPDAGGLDEQFF
TRBJ2-3,TRBV6-1,few,-,TGTGCCAGCGCGGTAACAGATACGCAGTATTTT,CASAVTDTQYF
TRBJ2-1,TRBV4-2,few,TRBD2,TGTGCCAGCAGCCCTCTCGCCAGCGGGGCCAATGAGCAGTTCTTC,CASSPLASGANEQFF
TRBJ2-1,TRBV20-1,-,TRBD2,TGCAGTGCTAGGGGGACTAGCGGGAAGGGGTTGAATGAGCAGTTCTTC,CSARGTSGKGLNEQFF
TRBJ2-7,TRBV28,many,-,TGTGCCAGCAGTTCGGGACACCTCTTAGAGCAGTACTTC,CASSSGHLLEQYF
TRBJ1-2,TRBV11-3,many,-,TGTGCCAGCAGCTTAGCAGGCAGCTCTGAGAATGGCTACACCTTC,CASSLAGSSENGYTF
TRBJ2-2,TRBV29-1,many,TRBD2,TGCAGCGTTGAAGGACTAGCGGGAGACGACACCGGGGAGCTGTTTTTT,CSVEGLAGDDTGELFF
TRBJ2-7,TRBV18,many,TRBD2,TGTGCCAGCTCTAGGACGGGAGGTCATGCCGAGCAGTACTTC,CASSRTGGHAEQYF
TRBJ2-3,TRBV7-3,few,TRBD2,TGTGCCAGCAGCTTCGGGGGGGGGCACACAGATACGCAGTATTTT,CASSFGGGHTDTQYF
TRBJ1-1,TRBV11-2,many,-,TGTGCCAGCAGCCCCCGGGGCAGCCCGCGGACTGAAGCTTTCTTT,CASSPRGSPRTEAFF
TRBJ2-1,TRBV19,-,-,TGTACCAGTAGTATAGGCACCCGATCCATCTACAATGAGCAGTTCTTC,CTSSIGTRSIYNEQFF
TRBJ2-7,TRBV7-2,many,TRBD2,TGTGCCAGCAGCCCTCAACGGATCGGGACTAGCGGGAGGAACCCCTACGAGCAGTACTTC,CASSPQRIGTSGRNPYEQYF
TRBJ2-3,TRBV20-1,many,-,TGCAGTGCTCTAAGACCTGTGGGAGGCGGGGCAGATACGCAGTATTTT,CSALRPVGGGADTQYF
TRBJ2-5,TRBV5-8,-,-,TGTGCCAGCAGCATGGACAGCCAAGGGACCCAGTACTTC,CASSMDSQGTQYF
TRBJ1-5,TRBV4-1,-,TRBD1,TGCGCCAGCAGCCTGGACAGGGCAGGGTATCAGCCCCAGCATTTT,CASSLDRAGYQPQHF
TRBJ2-3,TRBV7-9,many,-,TGTGCCAGCAGCCGATCCGGCGGTACAGATACGCAGTATTTT,CASSRSGGTDTQYF
TRBJ1-4,TRBV19,-,-,TGTGCCAGTAGTAACCTGTGGACCTTCTCTAATGAAAAACTGTTTTTT,CASSNLWTFSNEKLFF
TRBJ2-1,TRBV19,once,TRBD1,TGTGCCAGTATCGACCTCTCCGGGACAGGGGTTGGGGGTGAGCAGTTCTTC,CASIDLSGTGVGGEQFF
TRBJ1-3,TRBV4-1,few,-,TGCGCCAGCAGCCAAGATTTCCCAGGAGTCTCTGGAAACACCATATATTTT,CASSQDFPGVSGNTIYF
TRBJ2-1,TRBV4-1,-,-,TGCGCCAGCAGCCGAGGGGGAGGGTTCGTTGAGCAGTTCTTC,CASSRGGGFVEQFF
TRBJ2-3,TRBV5-6,few,-,TGTGCCAGCAGTTGGGCGGCGGGGATGACCACAGATACGCAGTATTTT,CASSWAAGMTTDTQYF
TRBJ1-3,TRBV5-6,-,-,TGTGCCAGCAGCGGGATTCCAGACGACCGTGGAAACACCATATATTTT,CASSGIPDDRGNTIYF
TRBJ2-1,TRBV5-1,few,-,TGCGCCAGCAGCTTGAGAGGAACGGGAGTTCACAATGAGCAGTTCTTC,CASSLRGTGVHNEQFF
TRBJ2-1,TRBV6-5,many,-,TGTGCCAGCAGTTACAAACAGGTTTACAATGAGCAGTTCTTC,CASSYKQVYNEQFF
TRBJ2-5,TRBV5-1,-,TRBD2,TGCGCCAGCAGCTGGGGGGGACCGAAAGAGACCCAGTACTTC,CASSWGGPKETQYF
TRBJ2-7,TRBV6-1,few,TRBD2,TGTGCCAGCAGTGAAGTGGAGGGACTAGCGGCCTCACCCGAGCAGTACTTC,CASSEVEGLAASPEQYF
TRBJ2-1,TRBV6-1,-,TRBD2,TGTGCCAGCATGCCTAGCGGCTACAATGAGCAGTTCTTC,CASMPSGYNEQFF
TRBJ1-2,TRBV10-3,many,-,TGTGCCATCAGTGAGTCATCCTCAGACAGCGGCTACACCTTC,CAISESSSDSGYTF
TRBJ2-7,TRBV11-3,many,TRBD2,TGTGCCAGCAGCCTGGGGGGGAAAACCTACGAGCAGTACTTC,CASSLGGKTYEQYF
TRBJ1-1,TRBV28,many,-,TGTGCCAGCAGTTTATGGGGTCTGGTACGCGGGTATACTGAAGCTTTCTTT,CASSLWGLVRGYTEAFF
TRBJ2-1,TRBV20-1,many,-,TGCAGTGCTAGAGATCGCGGGACTCCTGCCTATGAGCAGTTCTTC,CSARDRGTPAYEQFF
TRBJ2-7,TRBV5-1,-,TRBD2,TGCGCCAGCAGCTTGGATTTAGCGGGAGTCGGAGAGCAGTACTTC,CASSLDLAGVGEQYF
TRBJ2-7,TRBV27,many,TRBD2,TGTGCCAGCAGTCAACACCCGGGACTAGCGGGAGAAGGGCAGTACTTC,CASSQHPGLAGEGQYF
TRBJ1-5,TRBV5-5,-,-,TGCGCCAGCAGCGTTCCGGGGGGAAGCAATCAGCCCCAGCATTTT,CASSVPGGSNQPQHF
TRBJ2-7,TRBV28,many,-,TGTGCCAGCAGTCGGATAGCCGAGCAGTACTTC,CASSRIAEQYF
TRBJ2-3,TRBV5-1,-,-,TGCGCCAGCAGCTTAGGCGGGATCGGCACAGATACGCAGTATTTT,CASSLGGIGTDTQYF
TRBJ2-1,TRBV7-3,once,-,TGTGCCAGCAGCTTCCAGCGGCAGAGCCTCTTC,CASSFQRQSLF
TRBJ1-5,TRBV20-1,many,-,TGCAGTGCTAGTAGGGACAGCAATCAGCCCCAGCATTTT,CSASRDSNQPQHF
TRBJ2-7,TRBV7-9,few,-,TGTGCCAGCAGCTTAGTAGGGGACCCCTACGAGCAGTACTTC,CASSLVGDPYEQYF
TRBJ2-7,TRBV12-3/TRBV12-4,many,TRBD1,TGTGCCAGCAGTTCGCCCAGGGGGCTGAACTACGAGCAGTACTTC,CASSSPRGLNYEQYF
TRBJ2-7,TRBV12-3/TRBV12-4,many,TRBD1,TGTGCCAGCAGTTGGGGACAGGGGAACGAGCAGTACTTC,CASSWGQGNEQYF
TRBJ1-5,TRBV30,many,-,TGTGCCTGGAGTAAGGGAGGTCAGCCCCAGCATTTT,CAWSKGGQPQHF
TRBJ2-1,TRBV6-1,many,-,TGTGCCAGCAGTCCCGGGGGCCCTGGGCAGTTCTTC,CASSPGGPGQFF
TRBJ1-4,TRBV6-2/TRBV6-3,-,TRBD1,TGTGCCAGCGGCAGACCTGGGACAGGGAGTGAAAAACTGTTTTTT,CASGRPGTGSEKLFF
TRBJ2-3,TRBV20-1,-,-,TGCAAGGCTTCTCAGGATACGCAGTATTTT,CKASQDTQYF
TRBJ2-7,TRBV27,many,-,TGTGCCAGCAAGAGGGACGGCTACTCCTACGAGCAGTACTTC,CASKRDGYSYEQYF
TRBJ2-1,TRBV20-1,many,TRBD2,TGCAGTGCTAGGGTAGCGGGAGTCATCTACAATGAGCAGTTCTTC,CSARVAGVIYNEQFF
TRBJ2-7,TRBV27,many,-,TGTGCCAGCGGCCCCCAGGGAGGCGAGCAGTACTTC,CASGPQGGEQYF
TRBJ1-1,TRBV5-4,few,-,TGTGCCAGCCGGTTGGGGACTGAAGCTTTCTTT,CASRLGTEAFF
TRBJ2-7,TRBV20-1,many,-,TGCAGTGCTAGAGGGCTGCCCCAGCAGTACTTC,CSARGLPQQYF
TRBJ2-4,TRBV6-1,-,-,TGTGCCAGCAGTGAACGGTCCAAAAACATTCAGTACTTC,CASSERSKNIQYF
TRBJ2-3,TRBV6-1,-,TRBD1,TGTGCCAGCAGCCAGGACAGGACCGCGGATACGCAGTATTTT,CASSQDRTADTQYF
TRBJ1-2,TRBV29-1,-,-,TGCAGCGTTGAAGGGACGCAACCTAACTATGGCTACACCTTC,CSVEGTQPNYGYTF
TRBJ1-4,TRBV5-1,-,-,TGCGCCAGCAGCTTTGGGACAATGGAGGAAAAACTGTTTTTT,CASSFGTMEEKLFF
TRBJ2-7,TRBV2,many,-,TGTGCCAGCAGTGCTGACCGAAATTCCTACGAGCAGTACTTC,CASSADRNSYEQYF